These T cell receptor beta chains were read from a single sample in a study of blood T cell repertoires in COVID-19. This table comes from immunoSEQ multiplex PCR, and its TCRdb copy is limited to in-frame clones, with some not included. Here the sample spans around 30,000 clones, 70% to 90% being singletons. The sample consisted of peripheral blood. The receptors stem from a human donor in a cohort sampled during active COVID-19. The donor label of this sample is uncertain. The CDR3 runs from the conserved cysteine through the conserved F or W. A D gene is named only where the DNA matches it firmly. Not all rows give a size; the values are once, few, many and, for expanded clones, a class.

clone_size	d_call	v_call	j_call	cdr3_nt	cdr3_aa
.	.	TRBV7-2	TRBJ1-5	TGTGCCAGCAGCTTAGCCAGACAACAGGGTCGGGAACAGCCCCAGCATTTT	CASSLARQQGREQPQHF
once	TRBD2	TRBV3-1/TRBV3-2	TRBJ2-6	TGTGCCAGCAGCCAAGATCTTGGACTAGCGGGAGCTGGGGCCAACGTCCTGACTTTC	CASSQDLGLAGAGANVLTF
.	TRBD1	TRBV6-5	TRBJ1-2	TGTGCCTCGGTTCAGGGACAGGGGCACGGCTACACCTTC	CASVQGQGHGYTF
.	.	TRBV19	TRBJ2-7	TGTGCCAGTAGTATGCGGCAAGAGTACTTC	CASSMRQEYF
.	TRBD1	TRBV29-1	TRBJ1-1	TGCAGCGTTCAAGGGGTGAACAGGGGATCTGAAGCTTTCTTT	CSVQGVNRGSEAFF
.	.	TRBV5-1	TRBJ2-1	TGCGCCAGCAAGAGGGGGAGTAACAATGAGCAGTTCTTC	CASKRGSNNEQFF
.	TRBD1	TRBV11-1	TRBJ2-7	TGTGCCAGCAGCACGCGGACAGGGAGCGAGCAGTACTTC	CASSTRTGSEQYF
.	TRBD1	TRBV2	TRBJ1-1	TGTGCCAGCAGTTTACAGGGGAGCACTGAAGCTTTCTTT	CASSLQGSTEAFF
.	TRBD1	TRBV6-5	TRBJ2-7	TGTGCCAGCAGTTACAGACAGGGTTACGAGCAGTACTTC	CASSYRQGYEQYF
.	.	TRBV6-5	TRBJ1-2	TGTGCCAGCAGGGATTACAGGGATGATGGCTACACCTTC	CASRDYRDDGYTF
once	.	TRBV9	TRBJ2-1	TGTGCCAGCAGTCACAGCCCAGACAGGGAGCAGTTCTTC	CASSHSPDREQFF
.	.	TRBV6-5	TRBJ1-2	TGTGCCAGCAGAACCCATGACAGTAACTATGGCTACACCTTC	CASRTHDSNYGYTF
.	.	TRBV10-1	TRBJ2-7	TGCGCCAGCAGTGATGTCTACTACGAGCAGTACTTC	CASSDVYYEQYF
.	.	TRBV9	TRBJ2-1	TGTGCCAGCAGCGTAGCTGCTAGCACTGGCAATGAGCAGTTCTTC	CASSVAASTGNEQFF
.	.	TRBV5-4	TRBJ1-2	TGTGCCAGCAGAGACAGACTCTATGGCTACACCTTC	CASRDRLYGYTF
.	TRBD2	TRBV5-1	TRBJ2-5	TGCGCCAGCAGCCCCGGACTAGCGGGTCAAGAGACCCAGTACTTC	CASSPGLAGQETQYF
.	TRBD1	TRBV6-6	TRBJ1-5	TGTGCCAGCAGCTACGGACAGGGCGGTAGCAATCAGCCCCAGCATTTT	CASSYGQGGSNQPQHF
.	TRBD1	TRBV2	TRBJ1-2	TGTGCCAGCAGCGGCGACAGGGGTGGCTACACCTTC	CASSGDRGGYTF
few	.	TRBV5-1	TRBJ1-2	TGCGCCAGCAGCTACCTAGGGAGCCACGTGGGTATAGGCTACACCTTC	CASSYLGSHVGIGYTF
once	.	TRBV15	TRBJ1-1	TGTGCCACCAGCCCCCGAGGGAGAACTGAAGCTTTCTTT	CATSPRGRTEAFF
.	.	TRBV30	TRBJ2-1	TGTGCCTGGAGTCCACGACTAACATTATCGGGTGAGCAGTTCTTC	CAWSPRLTLSGEQFF
few	TRBD1	TRBV27	TRBJ1-2	TGTGCCAGCGGGCAGGGGGCTGGCTACACCTTC	CASGQGAGYTF